This TCR beta chain was captured in a study of blood T cell repertoires in COVID-19. About the study: Sources were T cells, B-cell-depleted T cells, or PBMCs; the material itself was cDNA or gDNA.

CDR3 size: 15 residues. CDR1 SGHRS and CDR2 YFSETQ come from the germline V gene. Trimming took 3 bases from V and 5 from J; bases not matched to a gene: 8. Authors' data handling: Estimation of nucleated cell counts relied on the amplification of reference gene primers. TCRdb's table, derived via immunoSEQ multiplex PCR, lists solely in-frame clones and lacks some. Clone size and the V and J calls come from that table; the DNA yielded D and trimming. Here the sample spans about 100,000 clones, around three quarters being singletons. This TCR came from a man aged 45-60 years who had recovered from COVID-19. Sample: peripheral blood. This chain connects TRBV5-1 to TRBJ2-1, with 7 bases that match TRBD2. CDR3 residues: CASSSLAVTNNEQFF. The CDR3 DNA is TGCGCCAGCAGCTCTCTAGCGGTCACCAACAATGAGCAGTTCTTC. The whole variable domain, remainder taken from reference TRBV5-1 and TRBJ2-1, is KAGVTQTPRYLIKTRGQQVTLSCSPISGHRSVSWYQQTPGQGLQFLFEYFSETQRNKGNFPGRFSGRQFSNSRSEMNVSTLELGDSALYLCASSSLAVTNNEQFFGPGTRLTVL.